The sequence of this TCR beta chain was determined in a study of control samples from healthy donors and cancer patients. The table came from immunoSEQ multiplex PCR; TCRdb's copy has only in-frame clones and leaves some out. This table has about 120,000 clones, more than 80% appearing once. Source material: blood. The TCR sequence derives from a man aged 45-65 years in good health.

The CDR3 spells CASSLKVPAGGRTDTQYF. The CDR3 nucleotides are TGTGCCAGCAGTTTAAAGGTCCCAGCGGGGGGTCGCACAGATACGCAGTATTTT. The chain uses TRBV27 and TRBJ2-3; TRBD2 agrees at 9 bases. Germline CDR1 is MNHEY and CDR2 is SMNVEV (reference sequence). The ends lost 2 bases at V and 1 base at J; junction bases unmatched: 10. The CDR3 runs 18 residues.